This TCR beta chain was captured in a study of T-cell reconstitution after alpha-beta-depleted transplantation in children (TCRdb year 2016). For the wider study: The study quantitatively tracked T-cell immune reconstitution after TCRalphabeta/CD19-depleted allogeneic hematopoietic cell transplantation in children using TCR repertoire profiling.

This clonotype was counted ten times or more. The antigen this receptor binds is unknown. Base qualities are not provided; no much larger clone lies one nucleotide away. Receptors were amplified or captured by PCR. This sample was sequenced with an Illumina HiSeq 2500. Molecular barcoding was employed in the preparation of TCR libraries, with unique molecular identifiers being used to normalize TCRbeta repertoire quantification. TCRdb reprocessing: public reads trimmed at Q25 with fastp, clones called with MiXCR, in-frame beta chains kept. Every distinct CDR3 protein forms one entry, paired with its most common genes and DNA. The sample data list tens of thousands of distinct CDR3 sequences, and 4% to 5% of these were observed just once. The ten largest clones take up 18% of the sample. The CDR3 sequence holds 15 residues, the cysteine and phenylalanine included. The CDR3 DNA has 45 bases and is translated from base 1. Trimming removed 0 bases from V and 2 bases from J, leaving 10 bases between the germline ends. In the germline V gene, CDR1 corresponds to SGHRS and CDR2 to YFSETQ.

Overall results and qualifications from the work: In some patients, the high TCRbeta diversity seen at day 60 was put down to recipient T cells and intrathymic progenitors that had survived conditioning. The frequencies of hyperexpanded clones fell over the following months, and after one year, T-cell counts and TCRbeta diversity were mostly attributed to newly produced T cells. About two months after transplant, the apparently early recovery of alphabetaT-cell counts reportedly depended on just several hundred clones that had expanded rapidly and came from non-depleted graft cells.

The label giving this sample's treatment or condition can be read as: allogeneic hematopoietic cell transplantation with graft depleted of TCRalphabeta T cells and CD19 B cells. TCRalphabeta/CD19-depleted allogeneic hematopoietic cell grafts were given to the transplant recipients, all of whom were children. The chain was built from TRBV5-1 and TRBJ2-3, with the D gene call left open. This material consisted of PBMCs, mostly from graft donor cells, taken 180 days after TCRalphabeta/CD19-depleted stem cell transplant. This sequence was found in a boy under three years old who had a stem cell transplant for acute myeloid leukemia, so the T cells may come from the graft donor. The sequenced DNA is TGCGCCAGCAGCTTGGGAGGATATTACACAGATACGCAGTATTTT. This is translated as CASSLGGYYTDTQYF.